These 21 T cell receptor beta chains originate from one sample sequenced in a study of blood T cell repertoires in COVID-19. Sequencing used immunoSEQ multiplex PCR; TCRdb keeps in-frame clones, though not all of them. This table has just over 300,000 clones, under 90% appearing once. The sequenced sample was PBMCs or T cells enriched from blood (not recorded which). The receptors were gathered from a man aged 25 to 40 who had recovered from COVID-19.

The V gene is TRBV20-1, the J gene TRBJ2-3; 11 bases align to TRBD1. The germline V gene encodes CDR1 DFQATT and CDR2 SNEGSKA (reference sequence). The trim removed 3 bases at V and 1 base at J, leaving 3 bases unmatched. The CDR3 spans 15 residues. CDR3 DNA: TGCAGTGCTAGTTGGGACAGGGGGGGCACAGATACGCAGTATTTT. As protein: CSASWDRGGTDTQYF.

This chain connects TRBV6-5 to TRBJ1-4; weak D call: TRBD1 (6 bases). The CDR3 length is 16 residues. V was trimmed by 1 base and J by 8 bases, leaving 17 bases between them. Germline CDR1 reads MNHEY; CDR2 reads SVGAGI. The chain's CDR3 is CASSYLGGRGNEKLFF. The CDR3 DNA reads TGTGCCAGCAGTTACTTGGGGGGGCGAGGTAACGAAAAACTGTTTTTT.

The chain carries TRBV11-2 and TRBJ2-7; no reliable D call. CDR1 and CDR2 (germline): SGHAT, FQNNGV. The CDR3 runs 15 residues. The V end lost 2 bases, the J end lost 3 bases, and 14 bases lay between the germline ends. CDR3 amino acids: CASSLTGLAGYEQYF. Here the CDR3 DNA reads TGTGCCAGCAGCTTAACGGGTCTGGCTGGCTACGAGCAGTACTTC.

This chain connects TRBV28 to TRBJ1-1; the match to TRBD1 covers 7 bases. Germline V gene data show CDR1 as MDHEN and CDR2 as SYDVKM. V trimming: 7 bases; J trimming: 1 base; junction bases outside the gene matches: 12. This CDR3 contains 16 residues. This CDR3 reads CASTHGRGRGNTEAFF. CDR3 coding DNA: TGTGCCAGCACTCATGGAAGGGGGCGCGGGAACACTGAAGCTTTCTTT.

This chain links TRBV4-1 with TRBJ1-5; possibly TRBD1 for D (6 bases). The CDR3 covers 16 residues. Germline CDR1 MGHRA, CDR2 YSYEKL. The V end was cut by 4 bases, the J end by 3 bases, with 16 bases between. CDR3 loop: CASSPFPQGPNQPQHF. CDR3 nucleotide sequence: TGCGCCAGCAGCCCCTTTCCACAGGGCCCCAATCAGCCCCAGCATTTT.

The gene calls are TRBV18 and TRBJ2-5, with D possibly matching TRBD2 (6 bases). There are 16 residues in the CDR3. Germline V gene lookup returns CDR1 KGHSH and CDR2 LQKENI. V shed 2 bases and J shed 5 bases, with 18 bases lying between them. The CDR3 here is CASSPYTKPGGETQYF. The CDR3 DNA reads as TGTGCCAGCTCACCATACACTAAACCTGGGGGGGAGACCCAGTACTTC.

The chain carries TRBV6-5 and TRBJ2-7; 7 bases match TRBD1. V was clipped by 7 bases and J by 3 bases; unmatched bases: 12. CDR3 size: 15 residues. Germline-derived CDR1 and CDR2 are MNHEY and SVGAGI. CDR3 nucleotide sequence: TGTGCCAGCACGCGATCGACAGGGAATTTCTACGAGCAGTACTTC. It is translated as CASTRSTGNFYEQYF.

V and J are TRBV7-9 and TRBJ2-1, with D perhaps TRBD2 (5 bases). The CDR3 totals 14 residues. The germline CDR1 and CDR2 sequences are SEHNR and FQNEAQ (reference sequence). V lost 0 bases and J 6 bases, leaving 9 bases between the germline ends. CDR3 sequence: CASSLARLANEQFF. The CDR3 nucleotides are TGTGCCAGCAGCTTAGCGCGGCTAGCCAATGAGCAGTTCTTC.

V and J are TRBV13 and TRBJ2-3, with 9 bases aligning to TRBD2. Trimming took 3 bases from V and 0 from J; bases not matched to a gene: 4. Germline CDR1 PRHDT, CDR2 FYEKMQ (reference sequence). The CDR3 consists of 16 residues. CDR3: CASSFLLAGSTDTQYF. The CDR3 DNA is TGTGCCAGCAGCTTCCTACTAGCGGGTAGCACAGATACGCAGTATTTT.

This chain uses TRBV9 with TRBJ2-7; D is ambiguous. V was cut by 0 bases and J by 0 bases, with 10 bases left in between. The V gene's germline CDR1 is SGDLS and CDR2 YYNGEE. This CDR3 region has 15 residues. CDR3 nucleotide sequence: TGTGCCAGCAGCGTAGGCAGCGCTAGCTCCTACGAGCAGTACTTC. Amino acid sequence: CASSVGSASSYEQYF.

The chain employs TRBV10-3 and TRBJ2-1; TRBD2 matches 8 bases. This CDR3 has 13 residues. CDR1 ENHRY and CDR2 SYGVKD come from the germline V gene. V lost 7 bases to trimming and J lost 5 bases; unmatched junction nucleotides: 4. The CDR3 reads CAITGLADNEQFF. In DNA form, the CDR3 reads TGTGCCATCACCGGACTAGCTGACAATGAGCAGTTCTTC.

V and J are TRBV28 and TRBJ1-6, with TRBD1 identical over 10 bases. CDR3 length equals 17 residues. The junction had 6 bases not matched to a gene; V was cut back by 6 bases and J by 1 base. The germline V gene has CDR1 MDHEN and CDR2 SYDVKM. This chain's CDR3 is CASRPDRGLSYNSPLHF. CDR3 in DNA: TGTGCCAGCAGACCTGACAGGGGGCTGTCCTATAATTCACCCCTCCACTTT.

V usage is TRBV9 and J usage is TRBJ1-1; D uncertain. Looked up from germline, CDR1 is SGDLS and CDR2 is YYNGEE. V was clipped by 0 bases and J by 0 bases, with 12 bases between them. The length of the CDR3 is 16 residues. DNA of the CDR3: TGTGCCAGCAGCGTAGTGCGGGAGCTCCTGAACACTGAAGCTTTCTTT. Translated, it gives CASSVVRELLNTEAFF. Full variable domain (outside the CDR3, taken from reference TRBV9 and TRBJ1-1): DSGVTQTPKHLITATGQRVTLRCSPRSGDLSVYWYQQSLDQGLQFLIQYYNGEERAKGNILERFSAQQFPDLHSELNLSSLELGDSALYFCASSVVRELLNTEAFFGQGTRLTVV.

The rearrangement uses TRBV4-1 and TRBJ2-2, with TRBD2 as a possible D gene (6 bases). This CDR3 is 15 amino acids long. Trimming left V 0 bases short and J 5 bases short, with 10 bases between. The germline gives CDR1 MGHRA, CDR2 YSYEKL. The CDR3 loop is CASSQDISGTGELFF. In DNA form, the CDR3 reads TGCGCCAGCAGCCAAGATATTAGCGGAACCGGGGAGCTGTTTTTT.

The sample holds many counts of this clone. V usage is TRBV11-3 and J usage is TRBJ1-2, with D maybe TRBD1 (6 bases). Per germline, CDR1 SGHNT and CDR2 YENEEA. V lost 0 bases to trimming and J lost 2 bases, with 13 bases between them. This CDR3 has 16 residues. The CDR3 here is CASSLEGRGGNYGYTF. CDR3 nucleotide sequence: TGTGCCAGCAGCTTAGAAGGCAGAGGGGGAAACTATGGCTACACCTTC.

The chain links TRBV6-5 to TRBJ2-3; possibly TRBD2 for D (7 bases). V was shortened by 4 bases and J by 7 bases, with 21 bases between the two germline ends. There are 16 residues in the CDR3. Germline assignment: CDR1 MNHEY and CDR2 SVGAGI. CDR3 sequence (DNA): TGTGCCAGCAGTTCCGCCCAGGCGGGGGCATGGAATACGCAGTATTTT. This gives the protein CASSSAQAGAWNTQYF.

The chain combines TRBV7-2 with TRBJ2-7, with 9 bases lining up with TRBD2. Germline V CDR1 and CDR2: SGHTA, FQGNSA. The ends lost 4 bases at V and 4 bases at J; junction bases unmatched: 8. This CDR3 has 15 amino acids. This CDR3 is CASSSTAGGGYEQYF. CDR3 DNA: TGTGCCAGCAGCTCCACGGCGGGAGGGGGATACGAGCAGTACTTC.

This clone was detected only once. The chain joins TRBV5-1 to TRBJ2-1; possible D gene TRBD1, 5 bases. CDR3 length equals 15 residues. The V and J ends lost 4 bases and 4 bases respectively, with 15 bases between them. From germline, CDR1 is SGHRS and CDR2 YFSETQ. CDR3 region: CASSVGLWTYNEQFF. Written as DNA, the CDR3 is TGCGCCAGCAGCGTGGGGCTTTGGACATACAATGAGCAGTTCTTC.

The chain recombines TRBV21-1 with TRBJ1-1; the table assigns TRBD1, which was not confirmed against the DNA. TRBV21-1 is designated a pseudogene. This CDR3 has 15 amino acids. CDR3 nucleotides: TGTGCCAGCAGCACGTACAGGGGGTATAACACTGAAGCTTTCTTT. This gives the protein CASSTYRGYNTEAFF.

This chain connects TRBV5-1 to TRBJ2-2; 12 positions match TRBD2. Germline loops: CDR1 SGHRS, CDR2 YFSETQ. The V segment lost 4 bases and the J segment 0 bases; nucleotides outside the gene matches: 7. There are 18 residues in the CDR3. CDR3 DNA: TGCGCCAGCAGCGGGTTAGGACTAGCGGGACCGAACACCGGGGAGCTGTTTTTT. Translation: CASSGLGLAGPNTGELFF.

The chain carries TRBV5-1 and TRBJ1-3, with D unresolved. This CDR3 contains 14 residues. Germline V gene data show CDR1 as SGHRS and CDR2 as YFSETQ. Trimming shortened V by 0 bases and J by 4 bases, and 8 bases separated the two germline ends. The DNA of the CDR3 is TGCGCCAGCAGCTTGGACAGATTCGGAAACACCATATATTTT. Protein sequence: CASSLDRFGNTIYF.